This T cell receptor (beta chain) emerged from a study of early T cells in non-severe SARS-CoV-2 infection. The CDR3 has 14 amino acids. V was trimmed by 2 bases and J by 1 base, leaving 7 bases between them. CDR1 MDHEN and CDR2 SYDVKM come from the germline V gene. Individual cDNA molecules received unique molecular identifiers during library preparation. From the 5' RACE reads, TCRdb called clonotypes with MiXCR, one entry per CDR3 protein. The sample has 22,000 or so distinct CDR3 sequences; around 4.3% are singletons. This clonotype was observed at least ten times. The receptor was derived from an adult who was a healthcare worker with PCR-confirmed SARS-CoV-2 infection or an uninfected control (not recorded which). The rearrangement uses TRBV28 and TRBJ2-3, with D possibly matching TRBD1 (5 bases). Sequencing was done on a sample of whole blood. The DNA of the CDR3 is TGTGCCAGCAGTTTACCGACAGGCACAGATACGCAGTATTTT. Amino acid sequence: CASSLPTGTDTQYF.